These 18 T cell receptor beta chains came from one sample sequenced in a study of T cell repertoires in cytomegalovirus infection. From the reads, TCRdb called clonotypes with MiXCR, one entry per CDR3 protein. This table has approximately 500,000 distinct CDR3 sequences, approximately 15% appearing once. Sequenced sample: CD8+ T cells from PBMCs. These receptors came from a human donor in good health (CMV status not recorded). Some clones in this sample may be carry-over from other donors' samples.

This clonotype was found many times. V is TRBV7-6 and J is TRBJ2-1; maybe TRBD2 (5 bases). CDR3 size: 15 residues. Trimming took 4 bases from V and 8 from J, leaving 18 bases between them. Germline V gene data show CDR1 as SGHVS and CDR2 as FNYEAQ. CDR3 sequence reads: CASSSPGGWVDEQFF. The CDR3 DNA reads TGTGCCAGCAGCTCCCCTGGAGGTTGGGTCGATGAGCAGTTCTTC.

This chain joins TRBV6-1 and TRBJ1-1; D is perhaps TRBD1 (5 bases). CDR3 size: 12 residues. Per the germline V gene, CDR1 is MNHNS and CDR2 is SASEGT. V was shortened by 6 bases and J by 11 bases, with 16 bases between the two germline ends. The CDR3 loop reads CASRATVPVAFF. CDR3 nucleotide sequence: TGTGCCAGCAGAGCGACAGTCCCTGTTGCTTTCTTT.

This clonotype was seen a handful of times. CDR3 in DNA: TGTGCCAGCAGTGAAGCGGGACAGGCCCTCTACGAGCAGTACTTC. Protein product: CASSEAGQALYEQYF. J is TRBJ2-7 and V is TRBV2; 8 bases are shared with TRBD1. The CDR3 contains 15 residues. In germline, CDR1 is SNHLY, CDR2 FYNNEI. V lost 0 bases, J lost 3 bases, and 4 bases stayed unmatched.

The chain has TRBV3-1 and TRBJ1-1; D is unclear. V was cut by 2 bases and J by 1 base, with 8 bases left in between. The germline V gene has CDR1 LGHDT and CDR2 YNNKEL (reference sequence). The CDR3 length is 14 residues. This CDR3 reads CASSQKLTNTEAFF. In DNA form, the CDR3 reads TGTGCCAGCAGCCAAAAACTGACGAACACTGAAGCTTTCTTT.

The chain joins TRBV6-1 to TRBJ2-7, with D perhaps given as TRBD1 or TRBD2 (7 bases each). V lost 7 bases and J 0 bases, leaving 22 bases between the germline ends. From germline, CDR1 is MNHNS and CDR2 SASEGT. The length of the CDR3 is 17 residues. CDR3 in DNA: TGTGCCAGCAACCTGGGGGAGGGGGCTGGGGGCTCCTACGAGCAGTACTTC. It encodes CASNLGEGAGGSYEQYF.

Worth noting for this clonotype: A read error is likely, as this CDR3 ends without the conserved phenylalanine or tryptophan. It is unclear where the CDR3 begins or ends on the DNA, so no DNA is shown, and the CDR3 is as TCRdb lists it. The chain's CDR3 is CASSLTFTSGLQGNEQCL. The chain recombines TRBV7-3 with TRBJ2-1; the DNA was not used to check the table's D call, TRBD2. Germline V lookup: CDR1 SGHTA, CDR2 FQGTGA. The CDR3 length is 18 residues, termini included.

The V call is TRBV13, the J call TRBJ1-1; D possibly corresponds to TRBD1 (6 bases). This CDR3 comprises 14 residues. CDR1 PRHDT and CDR2 FYEKMQ come from the germline V gene (reference sequence). Deletions cut 7 bases from V and 1 base from J, with 13 bases between. The CDR3 region is CASILQGRNTEAFF. DNA of the CDR3: TGTGCCAGCATCCTACAGGGTAGGAACACTGAAGCTTTCTTT.

The chain combines TRBV4-1 with TRBJ1-1; D may be TRBD1 (6 bases). Trimming left V 2 bases short and J 3 bases short, with 13 bases between. The CDR3 totals 15 residues. CDR1 is MGHRA and CDR2 is YSYEKL in the germline V gene. In DNA, the CDR3 is TGCGCCAGCAGCCAATACCGGGGGGCACACACTGAAGCTTTCTTT. Residues: CASSQYRGAHTEAFF.

This clonotype was counted many times. The chain employs TRBV28 and TRBJ1-4; D may be TRBD1 (6 bases). The V gene's germline CDR1 is MDHEN and CDR2 SYDVKM. Between the trimmed V and J ends, which lost 2 bases and 0 bases, there was a span of 25 bases. This CDR3 region has 21 residues. This CDR3 reads CASSLGRTALGAMATNEKLFF. The CDR3 DNA is TGTGCCAGCAGTTTAGGAAGGACAGCCTTGGGGGCCATGGCAACTAATGAAAAACTGTTTTTT.

The J gene is TRBJ2-2, the V gene TRBV27; no clear D gene. The CDR3 runs to 14 residues. Germline V gene lookup returns CDR1 MNHEY and CDR2 SMNVEV (reference sequence). CDR3 bases: TGTGCAGTCAGATTTCTTGCGAACACCGGGGAGCTGTTTTTT. This encodes CAVRFLANTGELFF.

This clonotype appeared many times. The chain employs TRBV4-1 and TRBJ2-3; 11 positions agree with TRBD2. V trimming: 2 bases; J trimming: 5 bases; junction bases outside the gene matches: 3. This CDR3 is 15 amino acids long. The germline V gene has CDR1 MGHRA and CDR2 YSYEKL. The CDR3 bases are TGCGCCAGCAGCCAAACTAGCGGGAGTGGAGATACGCAGTATTTT. Its translation: CASSQTSGSGDTQYF.

This rearrangement joins TRBV7-8 to TRBJ2-1; tentatively, D is TRBD1 or TRBD2 (5 bases each). CDR3 length: 16 amino acids. Germline V gene sequence: CDR1 SGHVS, CDR2 FQNEAQ. V gave up 6 bases and J gave up 8 bases, with 23 bases separating them. The CDR3 DNA sequence: TGTGCCAGCAGGCGCAGGGTTGGGGACCTTTCGGATGAGCAGTTCTTC. Translating gives CASRRRVGDLSDEQFF. The full variable domain, in which reference TRBV7-8 and TRBJ2-1 provide the parts outside the CDR3, is GAGVSQSPRYKVAKRGQDVALRCDPISGHVSLFWYQQALGQGPEFLTYFQNEAQLDKSGLPSDRFFAERPEGSVSTLKIQRTQQEDSAVYLCASRRRVGDLSDEQFFGPGTRLTVL.

This clonotype was counted only a few times. V is TRBV29-1 and J is TRBJ2-3; TRBD2 aligns across 9 bases. V was pared by 6 bases and J by 5 bases, with 9 bases of the junction left unmatched. CDR3 size: 14 residues. The V gene's germline CDR1 is SQVTM and CDR2 ANQGSEA. The CDR3 DNA reads TGCAGCGTGGCTAGCGGGGAGAGGAGAGATACGCAGTATTTT. Translated: CSVASGERRDTQYF.

This clonotype was recorded many times. V and J are TRBV4-1 and TRBJ1-5; perhaps TRBD1 as D (5 bases). The CDR3 consists of 14 residues. In germline, CDR1 is MGHRA, CDR2 YSYEKL. Trimming removed 1 base at V and 6 bases at J, with 10 bases between. CDR3 sequence reads: CASSQGRDRQPQHF. CDR3 DNA: TGCGCCAGCAGCCAAGGCAGGGATCGTCAGCCCCAGCATTTT.

This chain links TRBV13 with TRBJ2-5; D unresolved. This CDR3 has 14 amino acids. Trimming removed 3 bases at V and 4 bases at J, with 12 bases between. Germline V gives CDR1 PRHDT, CDR2 FYEKMQ (reference sequence). The CDR3 DNA is TGTGCCAGCAGCTTCTACAGTATCCGAGAGACCCAGTACTTC. Translated: CASSFYSIRETQYF.

This clonotype was recorded many times. CDR3: CASSLALQGAKTGELFF. The DNA of the CDR3 is TGTGCCAGCAGCTTAGCCCTACAGGGGGCAAAGACCGGGGAGCTGTTTTTT. V and J are TRBV11-2 and TRBJ2-2; 9 bases fit TRBD1. Unmatched junction bases numbered 8, after V lost 1 base and J lost 5 bases. The germline gives CDR1 SGHAT, CDR2 FQNNGV. The CDR3 consists of 17 residues.

This clonotype was counted many times. V is TRBV7-6 and J is TRBJ2-7; 9 positions agree with TRBD1. V shed 5 bases and J 0 bases; nucleotides not matched to a gene: 5. CDR1 SGHVS and CDR2 FNYEAQ come from the germline V gene. The CDR3 runs to 15 residues. The CDR3 here is CASSPGQGFSYEQYF. The CDR3 DNA sequence: TGTGCCAGCAGCCCTGGACAGGGGTTCTCCTACGAGCAGTACTTC.

The chain links TRBV7-9 to TRBJ1-2, with D possibly TRBD1 on 5 matching bases. CDR3 size: 13 residues. Trimming left V 6 bases short and J 3 bases short, with 11 bases between. From germline, CDR1 is SEHNR and CDR2 FQNEAQ (reference sequence). The CDR3 nucleotides are TGTGCCAGCAGAGGGGATTTCGACTATGGCTACACCTTC. Its protein product is CASRGDFDYGYTF. The entire variable domain, with the rest obtained from reference TRBV7-9 and TRBJ1-2, is as follows: DTGVSQNPRHKITKRGQNVTFRCDPISEHNRLYWYRQTLGQGPEFLTYFQNEAQLEKSRLLSDRFSAERPKGSFSTLEIQRTEQGDSAMYLCASRGDFDYGYTFGSGTRLTVV.